This T cell receptor beta chain was documented in a study of blood T cell repertoires in COVID-19. Cohort placement rested on clinical history that participants reported themselves. Germline V gene sequence: CDR1 LGHNA, CDR2 YNFKEQ. V shed 3 bases, J shed 9 bases, and the junction held 9 bases outside the gene matches. The CDR3 runs to 16 residues. This clone was seen once. In the original analysis: Amplification of reference gene primers was used by the study to estimate nucleated cell counts. The table came from immunoSEQ multiplex PCR; TCRdb's copy has only in-frame clones and leaves some out. The V and J calls and clone size were taken over from that table, and D and trimming were inferred from the DNA. The sample has roughly 290,000 clones; almost 90% are singletons.

The receptor was derived from a woman aged 18-29 years with acute COVID-19. Sequencing used PBMCs or T cells enriched from blood (not recorded which). The rearrangement links TRBV4-2 to TRBJ2-1; 12 nucleotides match TRBD2. CDR3 in DNA: TGTGCCAGCAGCCAGGCCGGACTAGCGGGACTGCCTGAGCAGTTCTTC. Its protein is CASSQAGLAGLPEQFF.